Given below is one T cell receptor beta chain in context. What it binds is unknown. Libraries for TCR beta were made by quantitative 5'-RACE with molecular barcodes. TCRdb independently ran MiXCR on the 5' RACE reads; one entry per CDR3 protein. Among fewer than 35,000 distinct CDR3 sequences listed, around 30% were seen once. This sample was included in a study of CD8 T cells in ankylosing spondylitis. Study conclusions and caveats: The disease-linked clones had a CD8+ phenotype and low blood frequencies. Significant enrichment of disease-linked clones was reported in matched ankylosing spondylitis synovial fluid. Ankylosing spondylitis blood appeared to carry a characteristic TCR beta motif of several highly homologous variants.

This CDR3 has 15 residues. The V end lost 2 bases, the J end lost 2 bases, and 11 bases lay between the germline ends. Germline V CDR1 and CDR2: LGHNA, YNFKEQ. This sequence originates from a male donor with ankylosing spondylitis. V gene TRBV4-2 combines with J gene TRBJ2-3; unclear D gene. Sequencing was done on a sample of synovial fluid, either unsorted or a sorted T cell fraction (not recorded which). In DNA, the CDR3 is TGTGCCAGCAGCCAATTCGGTAGGACCACAGATACGCAGTATTTT. This translates into CASSQFGRTTDTQYF.